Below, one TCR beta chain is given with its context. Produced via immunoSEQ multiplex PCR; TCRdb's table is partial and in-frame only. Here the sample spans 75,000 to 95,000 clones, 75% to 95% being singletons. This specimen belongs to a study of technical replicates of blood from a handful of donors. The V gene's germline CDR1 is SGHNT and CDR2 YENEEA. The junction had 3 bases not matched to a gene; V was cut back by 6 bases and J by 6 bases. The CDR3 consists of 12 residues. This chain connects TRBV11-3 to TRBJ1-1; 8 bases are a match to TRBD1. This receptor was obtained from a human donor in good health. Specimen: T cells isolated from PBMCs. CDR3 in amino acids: CASSQQGAEAFF. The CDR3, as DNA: TGTGCCAGCAGTCAACAGGGGGCTGAAGCTTTCTTT.